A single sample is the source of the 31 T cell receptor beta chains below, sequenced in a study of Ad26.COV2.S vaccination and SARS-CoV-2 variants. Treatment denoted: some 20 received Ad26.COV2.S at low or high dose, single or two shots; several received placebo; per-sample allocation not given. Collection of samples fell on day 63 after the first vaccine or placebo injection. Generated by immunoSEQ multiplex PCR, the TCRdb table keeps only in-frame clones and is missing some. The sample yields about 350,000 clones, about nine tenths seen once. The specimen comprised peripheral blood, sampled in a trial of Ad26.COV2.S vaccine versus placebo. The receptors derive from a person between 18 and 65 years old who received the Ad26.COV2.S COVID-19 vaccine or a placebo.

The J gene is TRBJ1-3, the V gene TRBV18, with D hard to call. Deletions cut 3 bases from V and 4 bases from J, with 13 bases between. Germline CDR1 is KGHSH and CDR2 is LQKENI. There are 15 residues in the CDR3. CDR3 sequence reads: CASSPPGQGGNTIYF. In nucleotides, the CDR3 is TGTGCCAGCTCACCCCCCGGGCAAGGGGGAAACACCATATATTTT.

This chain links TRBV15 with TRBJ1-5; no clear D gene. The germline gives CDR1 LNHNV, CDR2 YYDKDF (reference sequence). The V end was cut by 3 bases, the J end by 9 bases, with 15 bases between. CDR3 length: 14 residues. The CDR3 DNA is TGTGCCACCAGCAGTGTAATAGCGGCTATGCCCCAGCATTTT. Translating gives CATSSVIAAMPQHF.

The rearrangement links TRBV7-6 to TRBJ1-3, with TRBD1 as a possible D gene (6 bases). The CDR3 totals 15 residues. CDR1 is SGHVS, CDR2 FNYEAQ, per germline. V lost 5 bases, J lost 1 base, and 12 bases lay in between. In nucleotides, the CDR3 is TGTGCCAGCAGCCGCAGGGGATCTTCTGGAAACACCATATATTTT. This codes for CASSRRGSSGNTIYF.

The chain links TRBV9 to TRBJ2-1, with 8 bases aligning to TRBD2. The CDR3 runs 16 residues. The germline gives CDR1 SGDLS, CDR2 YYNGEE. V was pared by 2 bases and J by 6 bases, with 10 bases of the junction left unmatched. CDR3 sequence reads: CASSVAGGGRSNEQFF. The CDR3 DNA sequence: TGTGCCAGCAGCGTTGCGGGCGGGGGGCGGTCCAATGAGCAGTTCTTC.

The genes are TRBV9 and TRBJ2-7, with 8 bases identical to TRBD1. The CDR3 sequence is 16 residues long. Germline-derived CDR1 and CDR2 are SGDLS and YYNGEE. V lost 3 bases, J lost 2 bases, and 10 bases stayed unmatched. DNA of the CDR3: TGTGCCAGCAGCGCCGGAGGGGACAGGCTAGCCTACGAGCAGTACTTC. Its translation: CASSAGGDRLAYEQYF. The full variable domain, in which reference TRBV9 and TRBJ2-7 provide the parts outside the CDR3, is DSGVTQTPKHLITATGQRVTLRCSPRSGDLSVYWYQQSLDQGLQFLIQYYNGEERAKGNILERFSAQQFPDLHSELNLSSLELGDSALYFCASSAGGDRLAYEQYFGPGTRLTVT.

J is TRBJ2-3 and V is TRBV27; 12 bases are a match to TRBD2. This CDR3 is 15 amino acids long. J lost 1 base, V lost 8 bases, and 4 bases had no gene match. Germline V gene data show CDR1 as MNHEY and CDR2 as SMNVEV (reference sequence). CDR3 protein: CASARTSGGTDTQYF. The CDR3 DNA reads TGTGCCAGCGCCCGGACTAGCGGGGGCACAGATACGCAGTATTTT.

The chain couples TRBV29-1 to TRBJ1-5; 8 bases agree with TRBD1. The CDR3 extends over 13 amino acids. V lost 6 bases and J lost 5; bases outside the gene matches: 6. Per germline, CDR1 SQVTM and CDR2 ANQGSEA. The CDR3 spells CSVARGRDQPQHF. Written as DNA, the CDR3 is TGCAGCGTAGCCAGGGGGCGAGATCAGCCCCAGCATTTT.

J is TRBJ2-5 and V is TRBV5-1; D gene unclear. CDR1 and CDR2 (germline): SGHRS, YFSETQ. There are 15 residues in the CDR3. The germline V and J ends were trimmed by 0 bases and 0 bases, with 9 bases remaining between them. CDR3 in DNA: TGCGCCAGCAGCTTGGATGTTCGGTACCAAGAGACCCAGTACTTC. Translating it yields CASSLDVRYQETQYF.

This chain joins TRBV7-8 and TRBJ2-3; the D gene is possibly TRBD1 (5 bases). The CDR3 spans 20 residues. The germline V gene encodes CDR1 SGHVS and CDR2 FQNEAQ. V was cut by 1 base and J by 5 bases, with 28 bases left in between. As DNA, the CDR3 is TGTGCCAGCAGCTTAGTCGAGCGTATGACCCTCCAGGGATCGTTAGATACGCAGTATTTT. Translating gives CASSLVERMTLQGSLDTQYF.

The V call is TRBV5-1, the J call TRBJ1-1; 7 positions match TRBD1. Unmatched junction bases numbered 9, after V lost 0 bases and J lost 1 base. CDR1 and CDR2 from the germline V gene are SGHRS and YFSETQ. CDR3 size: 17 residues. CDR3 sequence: CASSLDRGFVSNTEAFF. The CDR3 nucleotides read TGCGCCAGCAGCTTGGACAGGGGTTTCGTGTCGAACACTGAAGCTTTCTTT.

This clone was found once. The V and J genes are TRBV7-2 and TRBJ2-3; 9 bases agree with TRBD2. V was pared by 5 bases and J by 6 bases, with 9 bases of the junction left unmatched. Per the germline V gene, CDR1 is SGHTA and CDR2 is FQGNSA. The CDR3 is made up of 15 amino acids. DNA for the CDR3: TGTGCCAGCAGCCTCAGCGGGGGGCCGGGGGATACGCAGTATTTT. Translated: CASSLSGGPGDTQYF.

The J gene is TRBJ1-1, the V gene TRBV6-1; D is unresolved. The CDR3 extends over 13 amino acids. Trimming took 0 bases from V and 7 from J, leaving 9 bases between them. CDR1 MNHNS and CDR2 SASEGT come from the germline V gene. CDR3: CASSEAWHYEAFF. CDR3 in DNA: TGTGCCAGCAGTGAAGCGTGGCACTATGAAGCTTTCTTT.

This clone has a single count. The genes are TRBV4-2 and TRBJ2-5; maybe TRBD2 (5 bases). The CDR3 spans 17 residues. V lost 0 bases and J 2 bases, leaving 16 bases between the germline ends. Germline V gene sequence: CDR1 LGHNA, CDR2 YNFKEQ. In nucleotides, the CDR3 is TGTGCCAGCAGCCAAGATAGCGCAGGACTCAAACAAGAGACCCAGTACTTC. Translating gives CASSQDSAGLKQETQYF.

This CDR3 is CASSHEMRDTQYF. The CDR3 nucleotides read TGTGCCAGCAGCCATGAAATGCGGGATACGCAGTATTTT. J is TRBJ2-3 and V is TRBV6-5; D call uncertain. The CDR3 loop spans 13 amino acids. Trimming left V 6 bases short and J 6 bases short, with 13 bases between. The germline V gene has CDR1 MNHEY and CDR2 SVGAGI.

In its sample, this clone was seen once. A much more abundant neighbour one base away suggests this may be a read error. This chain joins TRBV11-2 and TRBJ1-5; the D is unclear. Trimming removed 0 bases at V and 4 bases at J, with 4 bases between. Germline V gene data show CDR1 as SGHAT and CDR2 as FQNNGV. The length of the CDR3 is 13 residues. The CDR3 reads CASSLEVNQPQHF. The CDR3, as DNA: TGTGCCAGCAGCTTAGAAGTAAATCAGCCCCAGCATTTT.

The CDR3 nucleotides are TGTGCCAGCAGTTCCCAAACAGGGCGCGGCTACACCTTC. This sequence encodes CASSSQTGRGYTF. The J gene is TRBJ1-2, the V gene TRBV12-3 or TRBV12-4; perhaps TRBD1 as D (6 bases). This CDR3 spans 13 amino acids. V shed 4 bases and J shed 8 bases, with 14 bases lying between them.

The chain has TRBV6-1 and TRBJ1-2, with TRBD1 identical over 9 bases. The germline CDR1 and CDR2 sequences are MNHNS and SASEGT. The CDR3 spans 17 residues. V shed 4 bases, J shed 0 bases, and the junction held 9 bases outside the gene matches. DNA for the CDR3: TGTGCCAGCAGTGCATACAGGGGGCGCGGAGCTAACTATGGCTACACCTTC. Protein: CASSAYRGRGANYGYTF.

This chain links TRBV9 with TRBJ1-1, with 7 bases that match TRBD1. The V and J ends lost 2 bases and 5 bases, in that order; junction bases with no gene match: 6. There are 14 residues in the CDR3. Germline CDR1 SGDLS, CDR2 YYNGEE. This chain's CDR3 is CASSVEDRRTEAFF. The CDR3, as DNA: TGTGCCAGCAGCGTGGAGGACAGGAGGACTGAAGCTTTCTTT.

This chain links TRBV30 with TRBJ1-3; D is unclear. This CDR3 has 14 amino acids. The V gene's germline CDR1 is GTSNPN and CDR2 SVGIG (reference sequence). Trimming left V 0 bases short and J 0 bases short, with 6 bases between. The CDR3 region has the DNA TGTGCCTGGAGTGTAATTCCCTCTGGAAACACCATATATTTT. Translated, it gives CAWSVIPSGNTIYF.

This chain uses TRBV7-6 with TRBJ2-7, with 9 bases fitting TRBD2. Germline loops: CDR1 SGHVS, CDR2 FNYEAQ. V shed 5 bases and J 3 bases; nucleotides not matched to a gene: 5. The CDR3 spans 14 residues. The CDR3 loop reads CASSLSGGFYEQYF. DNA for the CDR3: TGTGCCAGCAGCCTTAGCGGGGGATTCTACGAGCAGTACTTC.

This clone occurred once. The CDR3 DNA reads as TGTGCCAGCAGCTCCAATCGGGAACTGTTTTTT. This codes for CASSSNRELFF. The chain has TRBV11-2 and TRBJ1-4; D remains ambiguous. Germline values: CDR1 SGHAT, CDR2 FQNNGV. Deletions cut 4 bases from V and 12 bases from J, with 9 bases between. CDR3 length: 11 residues. The full variable domain, rest sourced from reference TRBV11-2 and TRBJ1-4, is EAGVAQSPRYKIIEKRQSVAFWCNPISGHATLYWYQQILGQGPKLLIQFQNNGVVDDSQLPKDRFSAERLKGVDSTLKIQPAKLEDSAVYLCASSSNRELFFGSGTQLSVL.

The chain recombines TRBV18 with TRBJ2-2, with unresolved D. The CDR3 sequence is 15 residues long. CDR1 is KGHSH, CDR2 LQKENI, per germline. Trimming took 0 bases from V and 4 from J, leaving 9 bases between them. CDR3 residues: CASSPPFGSTGELFF. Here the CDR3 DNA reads TGTGCCAGCTCACCACCATTCGGGTCCACCGGGGAGCTGTTTTTT.

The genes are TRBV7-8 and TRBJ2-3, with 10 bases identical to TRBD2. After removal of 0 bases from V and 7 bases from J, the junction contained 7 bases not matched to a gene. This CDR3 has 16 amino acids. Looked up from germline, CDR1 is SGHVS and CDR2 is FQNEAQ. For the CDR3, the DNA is TGTGCCAGCAGCTTAGCGCAGCGGGGGGGCCTATATACGCAGTATTTT. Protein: CASSLAQRGGLYTQYF.

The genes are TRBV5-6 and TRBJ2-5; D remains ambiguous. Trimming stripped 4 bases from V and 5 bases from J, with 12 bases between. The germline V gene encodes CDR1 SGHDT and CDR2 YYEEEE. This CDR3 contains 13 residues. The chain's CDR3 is CASSAENRETQYF. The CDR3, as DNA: TGTGCCAGCAGCGCAGAGAACCGGGAGACCCAGTACTTC.

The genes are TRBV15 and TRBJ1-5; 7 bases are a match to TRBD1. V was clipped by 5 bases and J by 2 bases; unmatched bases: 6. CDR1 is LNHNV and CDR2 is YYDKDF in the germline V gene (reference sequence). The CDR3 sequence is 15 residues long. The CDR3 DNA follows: TGTGCCACCAGCGCCCTAGGGACAGGCAATCAGCCCCAGCATTTT. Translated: CATSALGTGNQPQHF.

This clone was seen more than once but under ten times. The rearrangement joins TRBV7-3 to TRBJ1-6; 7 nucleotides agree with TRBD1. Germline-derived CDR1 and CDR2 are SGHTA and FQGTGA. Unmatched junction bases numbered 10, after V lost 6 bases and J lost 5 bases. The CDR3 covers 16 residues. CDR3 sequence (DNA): TGTGCCAGCAGTTCCCAGGGGGGCTCACATAATTCACCCCTCCACTTT. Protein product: CASSSQGGSHNSPLHF.

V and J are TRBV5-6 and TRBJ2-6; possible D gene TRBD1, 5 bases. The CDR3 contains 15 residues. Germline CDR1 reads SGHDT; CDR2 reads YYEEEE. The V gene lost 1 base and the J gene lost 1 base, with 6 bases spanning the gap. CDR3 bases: TGTGCCAGCAGCTTGAGGGGTTCTGGGGCCAACGTCCTGACTTTC. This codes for CASSLRGSGANVLTF.

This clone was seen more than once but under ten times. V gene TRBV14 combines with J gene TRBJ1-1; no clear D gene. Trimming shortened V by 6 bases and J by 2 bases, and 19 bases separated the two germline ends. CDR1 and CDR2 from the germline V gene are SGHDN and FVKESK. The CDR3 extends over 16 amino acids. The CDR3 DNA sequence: TGTGCCAGCAGGAAACCCCCAGTCGGGTTCAACACTGAAGCTTTCTTT. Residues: CASRKPPVGFNTEAFF. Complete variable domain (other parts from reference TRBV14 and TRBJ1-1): EAGVTQFPSHSVIEKGQTVTLRCDPISGHDNLYWYRRVMGKEIKFLLHFVKESKQDESGMPNNRFLAERTGGTYSTLKVQPAELEDSGVYFCASRKPPVGFNTEAFFGQGTRLTVV.

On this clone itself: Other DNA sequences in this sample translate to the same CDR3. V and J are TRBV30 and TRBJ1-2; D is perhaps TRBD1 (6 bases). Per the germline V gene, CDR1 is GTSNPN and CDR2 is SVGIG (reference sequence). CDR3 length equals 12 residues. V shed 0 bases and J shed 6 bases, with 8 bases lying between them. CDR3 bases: TGTGCCTGGAGTGTAGGGGGTCATGGCTACACCTTC. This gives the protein CAWSVGGHGYTF.

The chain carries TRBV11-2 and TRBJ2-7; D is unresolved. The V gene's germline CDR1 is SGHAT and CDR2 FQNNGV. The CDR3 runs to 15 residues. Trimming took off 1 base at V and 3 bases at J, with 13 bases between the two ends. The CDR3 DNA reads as TGTGCCAGCAGCTTAGCATCAGGAGCCTACTACGAGCAGTACTTC. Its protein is CASSLASGAYYEQYF.

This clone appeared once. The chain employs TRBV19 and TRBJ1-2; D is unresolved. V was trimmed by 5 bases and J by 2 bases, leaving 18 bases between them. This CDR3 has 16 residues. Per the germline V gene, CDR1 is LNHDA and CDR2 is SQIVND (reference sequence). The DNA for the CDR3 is TGTGCCAGTAGTCTAACCCCCCCGACGGGAAACTATGGCTACACCTTC. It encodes CASSLTPPTGNYGYTF. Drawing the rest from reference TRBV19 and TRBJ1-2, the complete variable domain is DGGITQSPKYLFRKEGQNVTLSCEQNLNHDAMYWYRQDPGQGLRLIYYSQIVNDFQKGDIAEGYSVSREKKESFPLTVTSAQKNPTAFYLCASSLTPPTGNYGYTFGSGTRLTVV.